This record concerns one T cell receptor beta chain sequence. This sample is part of a study of tissue T cells after allogeneic stem cell transplantation. CDR3 length: 16 amino acids. Trimming took off 0 bases at V and 5 bases at J, with 13 bases between the two ends. Germline V gene sequence: CDR1 LNHNV, CDR2 YYDKDF (reference sequence). Clones were read by immunoSEQ multiplex PCR, and TCRdb kept only the in-frame ones, dropping some. The sample consists of nearly 10,000 clones, about 65% of them appearing once. The sequencing here drew on tissue from the stomach, taken at autopsy. V and J are TRBV15 and TRBJ2-2; maybe TRBD1 (5 bases). The origin of this receptor is a male donor aged 60 or over with lung cancer. CDR3 in DNA: TGTGCCACCAGCAGAGATATACAGGTGATAACCGGGGAGCTGTTTTTT. Its translation is CATSRDIQVITGELFF. The variable domain in full, with the rest retrieved from reference TRBV15 and TRBJ2-2, is DAMVIQNPRYQVTQFGKPVTLSCSQTLNHNVMYWYQQKSSQAPKLLFHYYDKDFNNEADTPDNFQSRRPNTSFCFLDIRSPGLGDTAMYLCATSRDIQVITGELFFGEGSRLTVL.